The source of this T cell receptor beta chain is a study of regulatory T cells in long-lasting Graves disease. Findings of the study overall: A greater number of public clonotypes (roughly 2,700) was shared by persistent patients than by new patients (over 900). Persistent cases of Graves' showed reduced TCR diversity relative to newly diagnosed patients.

A word on this clonotype: Its target is unknown.

HTBI primers from iRepertoire and Arm-PCR of CDR3 regions yielded the TCR beta libraries. TCRdb independently ran MiXCR on the multiplex PCR reads; one entry per CDR3 protein. The sample contains hundreds of thousands of distinct CDR3 sequences, roughly a sixth of which appear only once. Time point: newly diagnosed GD, antithyroid drugs for less than 3 months. Following extraction of RNA from PBMCs, that RNA was used to make the TCR library. As a group, patients came from one endocrinology department in Xi'an, China. Peripheral blood, about 9 milliliters per patient, was collected in EDTA tubes. The sample here was peripheral blood mononuclear cells (PBMCs), taken at new diagnosis, from a patient treated with antithyroid drugs. This receptor was taken from a female donor with Graves disease.

The CDR3 region is CASSLMWGGDNYGYTF. In DNA, the CDR3 is TGTGCCAGCAGCTTAATGTGGGGGGGAGATAACTATGGCTACACCTTC. V usage is TRBV7-9 and J usage is TRBJ1-2, with a weak D call TRBD1 (5 bases). V shed 2 bases and J shed 1 base, with 14 bases lying between them. The germline V gene has CDR1 SEHNR and CDR2 FQNEAQ (reference sequence). CDR3 size: 16 residues.